A single sample gave rise to the 14 T cell receptor beta chains below, sequenced in a study of OX40 agonist ivuxolimab in advanced cancers. Library method: the immunoSEQ multiplex PCR assay. Imported from immuneACCESS, the table was reduced by TCRdb to in-frame sequences with V and J called. These copies leave out some clones; in studies compared against another copy, an unresolved V gene accounts for under half, and the cause of the remainder is not known. The sample includes some 84,000 clones, with over 80% observed a single time. The ten biggest clones cover about 9.4% of the sample. Material: CD4+ or CD8+ T cells sorted from blood, obtained in a trial of the OX40 agonist ivuxolimab. The source of these receptors is an adult with an advanced solid tumor such as melanoma, head and neck, liver or kidney cancer.

The chain recombines TRBV10-2 with TRBJ1-2, with D tentatively TRBD1 (5 bases). The CDR3 runs 15 residues. Germline V gene data show CDR1 as WSHSY and CDR2 as SAAADI. V lost 9 bases and J lost 0, with 17 bases in between. Here the CDR3 DNA reads TGCGCCAGTGATACAGGACCAGAGGCTAACTATGGCTACACCTTC. Its translation is CASDTGPEANYGYTF.

The J gene is TRBJ2-5, the V gene TRBV7-9, with a tentative D call TRBD1 (5 bases). Germline-derived CDR1 and CDR2 are SEHNR and FQNEAQ (reference sequence). This CDR3 is built from 14 residues. Trimming cost V 4 bases and J 0 bases, with 9 bases left between them. CDR3 protein: CASSSRQNQETQYF. The CDR3 DNA reads as TGTGCCAGCAGCTCGCGACAGAACCAAGAGACCCAGTACTTC.

The V and J genes are TRBV13 and TRBJ1-3, with D uncertain. V dropped 5 bases and J dropped 2 bases, with 16 bases sitting between them. There are 16 residues in the CDR3. Germline CDR1 is PRHDT and CDR2 is FYEKMQ (reference sequence). The CDR3 reads CASSEALTAPGNTIYF. CDR3 DNA sequence: TGTGCCAGCAGCGAAGCGTTGACGGCGCCTGGAAACACCATATATTTT.

The chain employs TRBV11-2 and TRBJ2-7; D gene uncertain. This CDR3 is 11 amino acids long. V was pared by 5 bases and J by 0 bases, with 2 bases between. CDR1 and CDR2 (germline): SGHAT, FQNNGV. CDR3 protein: CASSRSYEQYF. The CDR3 coding sequence is TGTGCCAGCAGCCGCTCCTACGAGCAGTACTTC.

The CDR3 region has the DNA TGTGCCAGCAGCTTAGCGAAGGAGGTGGAAGGTTACCACGAGCAGTACTTC. This gives the protein CASSLAKEVEGYHEQYF. The chain is built from TRBV7-8 and TRBJ2-7; D might be TRBD2 (5 bases). Germline loops: CDR1 SGHVS, CDR2 FQNEAQ. The CDR3 consists of 17 residues. With 0 bases removed from V and 5 bases from J, the gap between germline ends came to 20 bases.

This chain connects TRBV11-2 to TRBJ2-6, with D uncertain. In germline, CDR1 is SGHAT, CDR2 FQNNGV. V gave up 5 bases and J gave up 0 bases, with 8 bases separating them. There are 15 residues in the CDR3. The CDR3 region is CASSPEFSGANVLTF. The CDR3 nucleotides are TGTGCCAGCAGCCCAGAGTTCTCTGGGGCCAACGTCCTGACTTTC.

This clone was picked up one time. This chain links TRBV19 with TRBJ1-1; 7 bases align to TRBD1. Trimming took 5 bases from V and 3 from J; bases not matched to a gene: 15. This CDR3 has 17 residues. The germline V gene encodes CDR1 LNHDA and CDR2 SQIVND (reference sequence). The CDR3 loop is CASSPGHRGYLDTEAFF. CDR3 sequence (DNA): TGTGCCAGTAGTCCCGGGCACAGGGGATATTTGGACACTGAAGCTTTCTTT.

This clone appeared once. The chain is built from TRBV7-8 and TRBJ1-5, with TRBD1 matching 7 bases. Germline V gene lookup returns CDR1 SGHVS and CDR2 FQNEAQ. The CDR3 has 17 residues. J gave up 7 bases and V 1 base, and 13 bases lay outside the gene matches. CDR3 DNA sequence: TGTGCCAGCAGCTTAGTGGGAACGACAGGGAGCCCACAGCCCCAGCATTTT. Encoded protein: CASSLVGTTGSPQPQHF.

V gene TRBV2 combines with J gene TRBJ1-1; 9 positions agree with TRBD1. The trim removed 6 bases at V and 4 bases at J, leaving 3 bases unmatched. This CDR3 has 13 amino acids. The germline gives CDR1 SNHLY, CDR2 FYNNEI. The chain's CDR3 is CASRWTGVTEAFF. CDR3 DNA sequence: TGTGCCAGCAGATGGACAGGGGTCACTGAAGCTTTCTTT. The full variable domain, with the rest looked up from reference TRBV2 and TRBJ1-1, is EPEVTQTPSHQVTQMGQEVILRCVPISNHLYFYWYRQILGQKVEFLVSFYNNEISEKSEIFDDQFSVERPDGSNFTLKIRSTKLEDSAMYFCASRWTGVTEAFFGQGTRLTVV.

The V call is TRBV30, the J call TRBJ2-1; TRBD2 agrees at 10 bases. Germline loops: CDR1 GTSNPN, CDR2 SVGIG (reference sequence). The junction had 2 bases not matched to a gene; V was cut back by 2 bases and J by 4 bases. The CDR3 has 14 amino acids. CDR3 sequence reads: CAWSLTSGYNEQFF. In nucleotides, the CDR3 is TGTGCCTGGAGTCTGACTAGCGGGTACAATGAGCAGTTCTTC. Supplemented by reference TRBV30 and TRBJ2-1, the full variable domain reads SQTIHQWPATLVQPVGSPLSLECTVEGTSNPNLYWYRQAAGRGLQLLFYSVGIGQISSEVPQNLSASRPQDRQFILSSKKLLLSDSGFYLCAWSLTSGYNEQFFGPGTRLTVL.

The V and J genes are TRBV2 and TRBJ2-6, with unresolved D. The germline V gene has CDR1 SNHLY and CDR2 FYNNEI. Trimming pared 3 bases from V and 0 bases from J, leaving 12 bases between. The CDR3 length is 17 residues. CDR3 in amino acids: CASSDLLGNSGANVLTF. The CDR3, as DNA: TGTGCCAGCAGTGACCTTCTGGGGAACTCTGGGGCCAACGTCCTGACTTTC. Full variable domain (remainder filled in from reference TRBV2 and TRBJ2-6): EPEVTQTPSHQVTQMGQEVILRCVPISNHLYFYWYRQILGQKVEFLVSFYNNEISEKSEIFDDQFSVERPDGSNFTLKIRSTKLEDSAMYFCASSDLLGNSGANVLTFGAGSRLTVL.

The J gene is TRBJ1-1, the V gene TRBV10-3; 7 bases agree with TRBD1. CDR3 size: 16 residues. V was pared by 4 bases and J by 2 bases, with 10 bases of the junction left unmatched. Germline CDR1 ENHRY, CDR2 SYGVKD. In nucleotides, the CDR3 is TGTGCCATCAGTGGGGCCCGGGACAGTCGAAACACTGAAGCTTTCTTT. Protein product: CAISGARDSRNTEAFF.

V and J are TRBV7-6 and TRBJ2-5, with D maybe TRBD2 (5 bases). The J call is uncertain, as TRBJ2-7 better fits the DNA end. The CDR3 length is 14 residues. Germline CDR1 and CDR2: SGHVS and FNYEAQ. The CDR3 sequence: CASSLGYGTYEQYF. Written as DNA, the CDR3 is TGTGCCAGCAGCTTAGGGTACGGGACCTACGAGCAGTACTTC.

CDR3 region: CASSPTGSGANVLTF. The DNA for the CDR3 is TGTGCCAGCAGCCCAACAGGGTCTGGGGCCAACGTCCTGACTTTC. V usage is TRBV27 and J usage is TRBJ2-6, with D perhaps TRBD1 (6 bases). CDR1 and CDR2 (germline): MNHEY, SMNVEV (reference sequence). The CDR3 covers 15 residues. Between the trimmed V and J ends, which lost 6 bases and 1 base, there was a span of 10 bases.